A single sample gave rise to the 13 T cell receptor beta chains below, sequenced in a study of blood T cell repertoires in COVID-19. This table comes from immunoSEQ multiplex PCR, and its TCRdb copy is limited to in-frame clones, with some not included. The table has 65,000 to 85,000 clones, roughly 90% seen once. Input material: peripheral blood. These receptors came from a human donor in a cohort sampled during active COVID-19.

V is TRBV25-1 and J is TRBJ2-5, with 10 bases that match TRBD1. This CDR3 has 15 residues. Germline trimming cut 7 bases from V and 3 bases from J; bases unmatched to any gene: 8. Germline V gives CDR1 MGHDK, CDR2 SYGVNS. In nucleotides, the CDR3 is TGTGCCAGCACCGGACAGGGGGTGGGAAAAGAGACCCAGTACTTC. It encodes CASTGQGVGKETQYF.

The chain couples TRBV4-2 to TRBJ2-3; D is perhaps TRBD2 (5 bases). There are 17 residues in the CDR3. V lost 4 bases, J lost 0 bases, and 17 bases lay in between. Per germline, CDR1 LGHNA and CDR2 YNFKEQ. The CDR3 sequence: CASSLLTGITSTDTQYF. CDR3 DNA: TGTGCCAGCAGCCTCCTTACGGGGATAACTAGCACAGATACGCAGTATTTT.

The V call is TRBV7-2, the J call TRBJ2-7; no definite D call. The germline gives CDR1 SGHTA, CDR2 FQGNSA. V was shortened by 2 bases and J by 0 bases, with 11 bases between the two germline ends. The CDR3 is made up of 15 amino acids. In nucleotides, the CDR3 is TGTGCCAGCAGCTTAAACTTCCCCACCTCCTACGAGCAGTACTTC. This gives the protein CASSLNFPTSYEQYF. The variable domain in full, with the rest retrieved from reference TRBV7-2 and TRBJ2-7, is GAGVSQSPSNKVTEKGKDVELRCDPISGHTALYWYRQSLGQGLEFLIYFQGNSAPDKSGLPSDRFSAERTGGSVSTLTIQRTQQEDSAVYLCASSLNFPTSYEQYFGPGTRLTVT.

The genes are TRBV25-1 and TRBJ2-3; 9 bases are a match to TRBD1. J lost 5 bases, V lost 3 bases, and 3 bases had no gene match. In germline, CDR1 is MGHDK, CDR2 SYGVNS. The CDR3 covers 14 residues. CDR3 in DNA: TGTGCCAGCAGTGATGACAGGGGGAGAGATACGCAGTATTTT. Its protein is CASSDDRGRDTQYF.

DNA for the CDR3: TGTGCCAGCACTATGACAGGCACCTCCTACGAGCAGTACTTC. It is translated as CASTMTGTSYEQYF. The gene calls are TRBV6-5 and TRBJ2-7, with D possibly being TRBD1 (6 bases). This CDR3 has 14 residues. CDR1 and CDR2 (germline): MNHEY, SVGAGI. Trimming removed 7 bases from V and 0 bases from J, with 13 bases in between.

This chain links TRBV19 with TRBJ2-1; D is undetermined. Trimming removed 6 bases at V and 8 bases at J, with 8 bases between. The germline V gene has CDR1 LNHDA and CDR2 SQIVND (reference sequence). The CDR3 length is 11 residues. The CDR3 nucleotides read TGTGCCAGTAGATCAGGTCATGAGCAGTTCTTC. It yields the protein CASRSGHEQFF. Together with reference TRBV19 and TRBJ2-1, the CDR3 gives the full variable domain: DGGITQSPKYLFRKEGQNVTLSCEQNLNHDAMYWYRQDPGQGLRLIYYSQIVNDFQKGDIAEGYSVSREKKESFPLTVTSAQKNPTAFYLCASRSGHEQFFGPGTRLTVL.

This CDR3 is CASSESGLGAFF. CDR3 coding DNA: TGTGCCAGCAGTGAGAGTGGGCTCGGAGCTTTCTTT. This sequence joins TRBV2 and TRBJ1-1; no clear D gene. The CDR3 runs 12 residues. V lost 3 bases and J lost 10, with 12 bases in between. Germline CDR1 reads SNHLY; CDR2 reads FYNNEI.

This chain joins TRBV28 and TRBJ1-1; D not resolved. Germline CDR1 and CDR2: MDHEN and SYDVKM. The CDR3 consists of 14 residues. The V gene lost 2 bases and the J gene lost 8 bases, with 15 bases spanning the gap. The CDR3: CASSLVFSGKEAFF. The DNA of the CDR3 is TGTGCCAGCAGTTTAGTTTTTTCCGGGAAAGAAGCTTTCTTT.

The chain combines TRBV10-1 with TRBJ2-3, with D perhaps matching TRBD2 (7 bases). The V gene's germline CDR1 is WNHNN and CDR2 SYGVQD (reference sequence). The V end lost 6 bases, the J end lost 2 bases, and 15 bases lay between the germline ends. The CDR3 contains 15 residues. The CDR3 sequence is CASSAKGGATDTQYF. The CDR3 coding sequence is TGCGCCAGCAGCGCCAAGGGGGGGGCCACAGATACGCAGTATTTT.

The V gene is TRBV5-1, the J gene TRBJ1-1; 8 nucleotides align to TRBD1. CDR3 length equals 15 residues. J gave up 3 bases and V 5 bases, and 9 bases lay outside the gene matches. Germline V gene data show CDR1 as SGHRS and CDR2 as YFSETQ. The chain's CDR3 is CASRVGQASYTEAFF. CDR3 DNA sequence: TGCGCCAGCAGGGTGGGACAGGCTTCTTACACTGAAGCTTTCTTT.

V usage is TRBV5-1 and J usage is TRBJ1-1; D is uncertain. CDR1 is SGHRS, CDR2 YFSETQ, per germline. Trimming pared 0 bases from V and 8 bases from J, leaving 11 bases between. The CDR3 has 13 amino acids. The CDR3 nucleotides read TGCGCCAGCAGCTTGGGGCGGGCGGACGAAGCTTTCTTT. It is translated as CASSLGRADEAFF.

This clone has a handful of counts. CDR3 sequence: CASSSRGYRDQHF. The CDR3 DNA sequence: TGTGCCAGCAGCAGCCGGGGGTACCGGGACCAGCATTTT. This chain joins TRBV3-1 (or the pseudogene TRBV3-2) and TRBJ1-5; a weak D match, TRBD1 (5 bases). CDR1 and CDR2 from the germline V gene are LGHDT and YNNKEL (reference sequence). V was pared by 5 bases and J by 12 bases, with 17 bases between. The CDR3 sequence is 13 residues long.

The sample holds one count of this clone. The chain recombines TRBV29-1 with TRBJ1-2, with D tentatively TRBD1 (6 bases). In germline, CDR1 is SQVTM, CDR2 ANQGSEA. This CDR3 is 11 amino acids long. Trimming took off 3 bases at V and 7 bases at J, with 9 bases between the two ends. CDR3 region: CSVDGGLGYTF. The CDR3 DNA is TGCAGCGTTGACGGGGGGCTTGGCTACACCTTC.